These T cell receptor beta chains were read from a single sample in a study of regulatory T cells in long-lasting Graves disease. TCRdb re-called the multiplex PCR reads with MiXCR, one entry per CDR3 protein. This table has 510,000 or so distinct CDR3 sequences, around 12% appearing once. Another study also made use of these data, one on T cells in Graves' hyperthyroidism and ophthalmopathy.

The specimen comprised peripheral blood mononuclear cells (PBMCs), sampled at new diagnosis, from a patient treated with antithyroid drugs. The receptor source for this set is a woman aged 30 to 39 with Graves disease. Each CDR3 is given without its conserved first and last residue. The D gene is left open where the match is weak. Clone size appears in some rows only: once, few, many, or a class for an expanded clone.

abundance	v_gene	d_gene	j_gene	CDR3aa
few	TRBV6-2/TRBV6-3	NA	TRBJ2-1	ASSSSTGKNEQF
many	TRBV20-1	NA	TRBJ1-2	SARVGTYGYT
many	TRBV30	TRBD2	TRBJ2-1	AWSPLKGGRPNEQF
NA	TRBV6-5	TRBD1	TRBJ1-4	ASSYVQGAGNEKLF
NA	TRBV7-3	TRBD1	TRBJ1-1	ASSVTGVRAPTEAF
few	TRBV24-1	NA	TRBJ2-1	ATSAYRDLNNEQF
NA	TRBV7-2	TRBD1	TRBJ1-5	ASSPRQGPSNQPQH
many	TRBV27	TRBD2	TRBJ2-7	ASSSRTSGSPREQY
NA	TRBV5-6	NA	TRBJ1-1	ASNFLGSNTEAF
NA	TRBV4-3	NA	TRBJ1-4	ASSQPSGTGNEKLF
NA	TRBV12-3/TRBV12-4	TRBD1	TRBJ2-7	ASRTTGAYEQY
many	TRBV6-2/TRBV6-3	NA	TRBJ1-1	ASSYSHRETEAF
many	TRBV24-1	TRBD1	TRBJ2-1	ATSDRTGASYNEQF
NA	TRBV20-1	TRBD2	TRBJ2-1	SAGGTSGRSINEQF
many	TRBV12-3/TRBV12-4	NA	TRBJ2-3	ASSSSANLSSTDTQY
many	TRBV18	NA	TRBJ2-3	ASSRGTITDTQY
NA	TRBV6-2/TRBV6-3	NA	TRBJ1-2	ASSYSISGVVGGYT
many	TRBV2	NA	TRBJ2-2	ASSVSRPPNTGELF
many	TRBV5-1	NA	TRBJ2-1	ASSLGLISSYNEQF
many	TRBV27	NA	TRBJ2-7	ASSNMVSSYEQY
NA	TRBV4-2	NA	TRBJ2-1	ASSQDFGFAEQF
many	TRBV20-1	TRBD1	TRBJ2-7	SASRTGYEQY
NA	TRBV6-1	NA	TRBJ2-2	ASRPTDPPGELF
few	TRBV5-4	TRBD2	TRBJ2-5	ASSLGGPGLAGVGETQY
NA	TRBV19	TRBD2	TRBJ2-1	ASSAGLAGRQF
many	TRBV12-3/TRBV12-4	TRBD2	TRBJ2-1	ASGTSAYNEQF